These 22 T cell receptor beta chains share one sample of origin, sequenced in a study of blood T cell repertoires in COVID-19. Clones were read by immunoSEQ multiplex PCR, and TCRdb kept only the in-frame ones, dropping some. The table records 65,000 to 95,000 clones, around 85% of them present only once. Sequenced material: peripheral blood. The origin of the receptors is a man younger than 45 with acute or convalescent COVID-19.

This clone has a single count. The CDR3 loop reads CASRRTATNEKLFF. Here the CDR3 DNA reads TGTGCCAGCCGAAGGACAGCAACTAATGAAAAACTGTTTTTT. The V call is TRBV14, the J call TRBJ1-4, with D maybe TRBD1 (6 bases). Trimming shortened V by 8 bases and J by 0 bases, and 10 bases separated the two germline ends. Germline V lookup: CDR1 SGHDN, CDR2 FVKESK. The CDR3 contains 14 residues.

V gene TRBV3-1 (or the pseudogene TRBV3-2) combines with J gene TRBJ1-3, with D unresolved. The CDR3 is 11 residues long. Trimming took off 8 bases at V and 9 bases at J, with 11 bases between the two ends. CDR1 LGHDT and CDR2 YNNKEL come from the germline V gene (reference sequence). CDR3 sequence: CASASVGTIYF. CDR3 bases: TGTGCCAGCGCCTCGGTCGGCACCATATATTTT.

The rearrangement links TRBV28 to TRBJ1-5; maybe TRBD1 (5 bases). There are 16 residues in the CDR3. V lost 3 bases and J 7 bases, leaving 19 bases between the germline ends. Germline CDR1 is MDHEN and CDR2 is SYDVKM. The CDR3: CASSLEGAAGRQPQHF. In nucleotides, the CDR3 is TGTGCCAGCAGTTTGGAAGGGGCCGCAGGCCGCCAGCCCCAGCATTTT.

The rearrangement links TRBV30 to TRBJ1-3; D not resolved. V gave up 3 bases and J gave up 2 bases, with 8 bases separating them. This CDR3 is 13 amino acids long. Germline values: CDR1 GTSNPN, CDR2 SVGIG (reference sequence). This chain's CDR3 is CAWRVGAGNTIYF. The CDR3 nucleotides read TGTGCCTGGAGGGTCGGGGCTGGAAACACCATATATTTT.

CDR3 DNA sequence: TGCGCCAGCAGCCCGGCGGGGGCCTCGAGGGCTTTCTTT. Its protein product is CASSPAGASRAFF. The rearrangement links TRBV5-1 to TRBJ1-1; tentatively, D is TRBD1 (6 bases). Germline values: CDR1 SGHRS, CDR2 YFSETQ. This CDR3 has 13 residues. With 4 bases removed from V and 11 bases from J, the gap between germline ends came to 18 bases.

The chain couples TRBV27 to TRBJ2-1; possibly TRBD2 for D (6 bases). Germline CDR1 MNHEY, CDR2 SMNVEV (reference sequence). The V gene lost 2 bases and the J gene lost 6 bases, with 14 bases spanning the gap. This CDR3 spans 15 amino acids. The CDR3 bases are TGTGCCAGCAGTTTAGTGCGGGAAGCGCGCAATGAGCAGTTCTTC. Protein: CASSLVREARNEQFF.

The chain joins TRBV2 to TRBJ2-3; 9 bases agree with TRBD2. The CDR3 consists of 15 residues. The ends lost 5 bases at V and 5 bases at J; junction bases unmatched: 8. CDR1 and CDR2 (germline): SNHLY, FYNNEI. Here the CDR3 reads CASSFAGGPGDTQYF. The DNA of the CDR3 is TGTGCCAGCAGTTTCGCGGGAGGGCCGGGAGATACGCAGTATTTT.

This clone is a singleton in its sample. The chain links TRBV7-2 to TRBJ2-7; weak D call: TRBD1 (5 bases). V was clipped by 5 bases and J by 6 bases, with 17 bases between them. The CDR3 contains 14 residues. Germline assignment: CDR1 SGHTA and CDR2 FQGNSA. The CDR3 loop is CASSPVPTVGEQYF. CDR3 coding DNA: TGTGCCAGCAGCCCCGTGCCGACAGTTGGCGAGCAGTACTTC.

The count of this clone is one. CDR3 residues: CAWSVMRDTQYF. The CDR3 region has the DNA TGTGCCTGGAGTGTAATGAGAGATACGCAGTATTTT. This chain connects TRBV30 to TRBJ2-3; no definite D call. CDR1 is GTSNPN, CDR2 SVGIG, per germline (reference sequence). Trimming took off 0 bases at V and 5 bases at J, with 6 bases between the two ends. The CDR3 length is 12 residues.

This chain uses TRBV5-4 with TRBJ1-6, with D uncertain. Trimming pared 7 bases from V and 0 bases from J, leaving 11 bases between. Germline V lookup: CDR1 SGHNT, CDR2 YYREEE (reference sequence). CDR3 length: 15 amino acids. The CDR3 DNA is TGTGCCAGCGGCGGGCCAAACTCCTATAATTCACCCCTCCACTTT. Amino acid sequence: CASGGPNSYNSPLHF.

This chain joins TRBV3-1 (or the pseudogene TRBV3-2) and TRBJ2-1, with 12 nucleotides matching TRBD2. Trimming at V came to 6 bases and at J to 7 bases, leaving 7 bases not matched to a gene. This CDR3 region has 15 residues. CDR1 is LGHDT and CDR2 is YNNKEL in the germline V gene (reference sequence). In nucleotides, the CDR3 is TGTGCCAGCAGTCTGACTAGCGGGAGTCGGAATGAGCAGTTCTTC. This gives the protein CASSLTSGSRNEQFF.

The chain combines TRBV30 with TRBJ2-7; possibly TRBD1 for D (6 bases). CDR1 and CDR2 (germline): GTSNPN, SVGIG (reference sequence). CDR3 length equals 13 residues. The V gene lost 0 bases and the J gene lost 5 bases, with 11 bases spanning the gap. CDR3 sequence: CAWSVRAGDEQYF. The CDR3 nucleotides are TGTGCCTGGAGTGTACGAGCAGGGGACGAGCAGTACTTC. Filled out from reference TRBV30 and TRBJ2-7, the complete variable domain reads SQTIHQWPATLVQPVGSPLSLECTVEGTSNPNLYWYRQAAGRGLQLLFYSVGIGQISSEVPQNLSASRPQDRQFILSSKKLLLSDSGFYLCAWSVRAGDEQYFGPGTRLTVT.

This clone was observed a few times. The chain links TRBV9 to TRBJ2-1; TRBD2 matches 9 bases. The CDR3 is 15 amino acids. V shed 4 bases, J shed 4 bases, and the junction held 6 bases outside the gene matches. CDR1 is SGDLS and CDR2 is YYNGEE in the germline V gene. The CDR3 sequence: CASSSAGGEYNEQFF. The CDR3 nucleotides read TGTGCCAGCAGCTCGGCGGGAGGGGAATACAATGAGCAGTTCTTC.

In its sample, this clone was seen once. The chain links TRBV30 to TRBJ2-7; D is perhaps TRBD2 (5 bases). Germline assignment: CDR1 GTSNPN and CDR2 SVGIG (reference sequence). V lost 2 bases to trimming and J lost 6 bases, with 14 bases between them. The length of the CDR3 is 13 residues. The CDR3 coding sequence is TGTGCCTGGAGTTCGGGGTCCATTAGCGAGCAGTACTTC. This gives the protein CAWSSGSISEQYF.

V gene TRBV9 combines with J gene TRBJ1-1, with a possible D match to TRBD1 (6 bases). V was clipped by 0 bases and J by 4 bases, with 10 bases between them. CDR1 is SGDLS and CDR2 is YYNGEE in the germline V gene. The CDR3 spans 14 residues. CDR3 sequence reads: CASSVGGGGTEAFF. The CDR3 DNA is TGTGCCAGCAGCGTAGGGGGGGGCGGCACTGAAGCTTTCTTT.

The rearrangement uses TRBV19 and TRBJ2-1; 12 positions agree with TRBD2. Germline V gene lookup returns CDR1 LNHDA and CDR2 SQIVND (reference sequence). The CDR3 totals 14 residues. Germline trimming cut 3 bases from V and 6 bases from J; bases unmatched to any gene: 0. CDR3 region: CASSMGLAGNEQFF. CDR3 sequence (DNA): TGTGCCAGTAGTATGGGACTAGCGGGCAATGAGCAGTTCTTC.

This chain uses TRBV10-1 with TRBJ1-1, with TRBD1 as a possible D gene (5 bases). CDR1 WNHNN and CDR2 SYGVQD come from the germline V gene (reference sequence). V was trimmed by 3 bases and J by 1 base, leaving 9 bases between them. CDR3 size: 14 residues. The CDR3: CASSDPTGNTEAFF. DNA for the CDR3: TGCGCCAGCAGTGATCCAACAGGGAACACTGAAGCTTTCTTT.

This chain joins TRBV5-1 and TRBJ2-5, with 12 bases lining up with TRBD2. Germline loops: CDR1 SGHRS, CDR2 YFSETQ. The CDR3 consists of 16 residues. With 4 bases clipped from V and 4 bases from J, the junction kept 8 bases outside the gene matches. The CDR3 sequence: CASSRTLAGGGETQYF. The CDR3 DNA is TGCGCCAGCAGCCGAACCCTAGCGGGAGGGGGAGAGACCCAGTACTTC.

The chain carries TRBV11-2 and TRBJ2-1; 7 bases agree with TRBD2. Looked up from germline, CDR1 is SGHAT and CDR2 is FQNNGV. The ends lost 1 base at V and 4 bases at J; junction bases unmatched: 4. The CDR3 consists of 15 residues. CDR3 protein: CASSLGSGYYNEQFF. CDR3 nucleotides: TGTGCCAGCAGCTTAGGTAGCGGGTATTACAATGAGCAGTTCTTC.

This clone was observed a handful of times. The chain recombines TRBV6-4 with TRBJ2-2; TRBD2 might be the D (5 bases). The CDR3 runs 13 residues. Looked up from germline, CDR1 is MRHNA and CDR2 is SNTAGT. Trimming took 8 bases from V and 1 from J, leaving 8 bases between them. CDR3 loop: CASRTRNTGELFF. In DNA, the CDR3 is TGTGCCAGCCGCACTAGGAACACCGGGGAGCTGTTTTTT.

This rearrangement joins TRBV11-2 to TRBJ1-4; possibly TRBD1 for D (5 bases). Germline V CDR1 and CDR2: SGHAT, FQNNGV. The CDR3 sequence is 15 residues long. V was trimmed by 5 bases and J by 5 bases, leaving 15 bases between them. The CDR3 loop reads CASSALWGGNEKLFF. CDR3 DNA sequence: TGTGCCAGCAGCGCTTTATGGGGGGGAAATGAAAAACTGTTTTTT.

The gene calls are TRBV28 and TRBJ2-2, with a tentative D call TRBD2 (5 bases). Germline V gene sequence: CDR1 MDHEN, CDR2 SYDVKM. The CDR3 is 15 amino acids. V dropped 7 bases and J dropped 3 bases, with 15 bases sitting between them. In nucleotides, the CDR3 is TGTGCCAGCAAGGACTTAGCGCGGGACACCGGGGAGCTGTTTTTT. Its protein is CASKDLARDTGELFF.